One and the same sample provided the 20 T cell receptor beta chains below, sequenced in a study of T cells in Graves' hyperthyroidism and ophthalmopathy. RNA transcripts served as the template for amplifying TCR beta CDR3 regions. Researchers ran a first-round RT-PCR on the TCR CDR3 using the HTBI primer set. MiXCR was run by TCRdb on the multiplex PCR reads, yielding one entry per CDR3 protein. The repertoire holds hundreds of thousands of distinct CDR3 sequences, with around 15% as singletons. The sample consisted of blood. The source of these receptors is a woman aged 18-29 years with Graves' hyperthyroidism.

This clonotype was counted a few times. This chain connects TRBV6-1 to TRBJ1-5; D is unclear. The ends were cut back, 3 bases at V and 2 bases at J, with 14 bases in the middle. The CDR3 contains 16 residues. Germline V gene lookup returns CDR1 MNHNS and CDR2 SASEGT. CDR3 sequence: CASSEGPGNGNQPQHF. The CDR3, as DNA: TGTGCCAGCAGTGAGGGTCCGGGGAATGGCAATCAGCCCCAGCATTTT.

This clonotype has a count of ten or more. The chain links TRBV5-1 to TRBJ2-3, with D tentatively TRBD1 or TRBD2 (5 bases each). The V and J ends lost 5 bases and 0 bases respectively, with 13 bases between them. Germline V gene data show CDR1 as SGHRS and CDR2 as YFSETQ. This CDR3 region has 15 residues. Here the CDR3 reads CASRPGTTSTDTQYF. As DNA, the CDR3 is TGCGCCAGCAGGCCCGGGACGACGAGCACAGATACGCAGTATTTT. Using reference TRBV5-1 and TRBJ2-3 for the parts outside the CDR3, the full variable domain is KAGVTQTPRYLIKTRGQQVTLSCSPISGHRSVSWYQQTPGQGLQFLFEYFSETQRNKGNFPGRFSGRQFSNSRSEMNVSTLELGDSALYLCASRPGTTSTDTQYFGPGTRLTVL.

This clonotype was seen a few times. The V and J genes are TRBV20-1 and TRBJ2-7; 8 nucleotides line up with TRBD1. The CDR3 length is 15 residues. Germline assignment: CDR1 DFQATT and CDR2 SNEGSKA (reference sequence). V lost 0 bases, J lost 1 base, and 5 bases stayed unmatched. CDR3 region: CSARDPGTGSYEQYF. The CDR3 region has the DNA TGCAGTGCTAGAGATCCCGGGACAGGATCCTACGAGCAGTACTTC.

At least ten counts were recorded for this clonotype. The rearrangement joins TRBV7-6 to TRBJ2-3, with 7 bases aligning to TRBD2. CDR1 SGHVS and CDR2 FNYEAQ come from the germline V gene. This CDR3 comprises 17 residues. V gave up 1 base and J gave up 0 bases; unmatched junction bases: 7. The CDR3 sequence: CASSLVASGDSTDTQYF. As DNA, the CDR3 is TGTGCCAGCAGCTTAGTGGCTAGCGGAGATAGCACAGATACGCAGTATTTT.

At least ten counts were recorded for this clonotype. The chain links TRBV20-1 to TRBJ1-5, with a tentative D call TRBD1 (5 bases). The CDR3 is 15 amino acids. Germline values: CDR1 DFQATT, CDR2 SNEGSKA (reference sequence). V lost 1 base and J 0 bases, leaving 10 bases between the germline ends. The CDR3: CSARARQYSNQPQHF. Written as DNA, the CDR3 is TGCAGTGCTAGAGCCCGACAGTATAGCAATCAGCCCCAGCATTTT.

This clonotype has only a few counts. DNA for the CDR3: TGTGCCAGCAGCTTCCAGGACAGGGGGCAGAATGAGCAGTTCTTC. Translating gives CASSFQDRGQNEQFF. J is TRBJ2-1 and V is TRBV7-9; 11 nucleotides line up with TRBD1. The CDR3 loop spans 15 amino acids. Germline lookup yields CDR1 SEHNR and CDR2 FQNEAQ (reference sequence). After removal of 3 bases from V and 7 bases from J, the junction contained 5 bases not matched to a gene.

The chain uses TRBV20-1 and TRBJ2-3; 9 nucleotides align to TRBD2. This CDR3 spans 15 amino acids. Germline values: CDR1 DFQATT, CDR2 SNEGSKA (reference sequence). Trimming removed 5 bases from V and 6 bases from J; junction bases left unmatched: 12. CDR3 DNA sequence: TGCAGTGCTTGTCCACCGGGACTAGCTGAGGATACGCAGTATTTT. Its translation: CSACPPGLAEDTQYF.

This clonotype occurred many times. The chain uses TRBV7-3 and TRBJ1-1; the D is unclear. This CDR3 region has 19 residues. The germline gives CDR1 SGHTA, CDR2 FQGTGA. V was cut by 2 bases and J by 4 bases, with 26 bases left in between. The CDR3 DNA sequence: TGTGCCAGCAGCTTAGTCCCTCCGTTAGACAAGCTGGTAGGCACTGAAGCTTTCTTT. Translating it yields CASSLVPPLDKLVGTEAFF.

This clonotype was seen at least ten times. The chain employs TRBV29-1 and TRBJ2-7; no reliable D call. The CDR3 length is 13 residues. V was cut by 5 bases and J by 1 base, with 12 bases left in between. Germline-derived CDR1 and CDR2 are SQVTM and ANQGSEA. The CDR3 here is CSVLGSRSYEQYF. In nucleotides, the CDR3 is TGCAGCGTTTTGGGCAGCCGATCCTACGAGCAGTACTTC.

V and J are TRBV10-3 and TRBJ1-5; a weak D match, TRBD1 (5 bases). CDR1 ENHRY and CDR2 SYGVKD come from the germline V gene. The CDR3 runs to 14 residues. The V gene lost 2 bases and the J gene lost 2 bases, with 7 bases spanning the gap. CDR3 DNA sequence: TGTGCCATCAGTGAGGGGGCGGGCAATCAGCCCCAGCATTTT. It encodes CAISEGAGNQPQHF.

This clonotype was seen a handful of times. The chain recombines TRBV7-2 with TRBJ2-7; D call uncertain. This CDR3 is 15 amino acids long. Trimming took 7 bases from V and 6 from J, leaving 22 bases between them. Germline CDR1 reads SGHTA; CDR2 reads FQGNSA. The CDR3 nucleotides are TGTGCCAGCACTCCGGACGGCCGGCTTATGGGCGAGCAGTACTTC. Its protein is CASTPDGRLMGEQYF.

This clonotype was detected a few times. This chain connects TRBV10-3 to TRBJ1-1; 7 nucleotides align to TRBD1. This CDR3 spans 14 amino acids. Germline V CDR1 and CDR2: ENHRY, SYGVKD. The ends lost 8 bases at V and 5 bases at J; junction bases unmatched: 11. CDR3 sequence (DNA): TGTGCCATCGGACCGGACAGGCGGGGGACTGAAGCTTTCTTT. This gives the protein CAIGPDRRGTEAFF.

This clonotype was seen ten or more times. This sequence joins TRBV12-3 or TRBV12-4 and TRBJ1-3, with TRBD1 matching over 7 bases. The J segment lost 1 base and the V segment lost 5 bases, leaving 5 bases of the junction unmatched. The length of the CDR3 is 15 residues. The CDR3 region has the DNA TGTGCCAGCAGTGTCGACAGGGTTTCTGGAAACACCATATATTTT. Translated, it gives CASSVDRVSGNTIYF.

In its sample, this clonotype was seen many times. The V call is TRBV5-1, the J call TRBJ1-1; D remains ambiguous. Germline values: CDR1 SGHRS, CDR2 YFSETQ. The CDR3 has 15 residues. Trimming pared 4 bases from V and 0 bases from J, leaving 13 bases between. The CDR3 is CASSRTRGVNTEAFF. CDR3 bases: TGCGCCAGCAGCAGGACGAGAGGAGTGAACACTGAAGCTTTCTTT.

This clonotype appeared many times. The genes are TRBV24-1 and TRBJ2-5; D possibly matches TRBD1 or TRBD2 (5 bases each). The germline V gene encodes CDR1 KGHDR and CDR2 SFDVKD. V dropped 2 bases and J dropped 2 bases, with 14 bases sitting between them. There are 16 residues in the CDR3. The CDR3 protein is CATSDWSSGQQETQYF. Here the CDR3 DNA reads TGTGCCACCAGTGATTGGTCCAGCGGACAACAAGAGACCCAGTACTTC.

This sequence joins TRBV29-1 and TRBJ2-5; 7 bases match TRBD1. The CDR3 loop spans 12 amino acids. The germline V gene encodes CDR1 SQVTM and CDR2 ANQGSEA. V shed 7 bases, J shed 2 bases, and the junction held 4 bases outside the gene matches. The CDR3 DNA follows: TGCAGCGGGGGACAGACACAAGAGACCCAGTACTTC. As protein: CSGGQTQETQYF.

Only a few counts were recorded for this clonotype. The chain combines TRBV20-1 with TRBJ2-7; 7 bases agree with TRBD1. The trim removed 4 bases at V and 7 bases at J, leaving 13 bases unmatched. The germline V gene encodes CDR1 DFQATT and CDR2 SNEGSKA (reference sequence). There are 14 residues in the CDR3. CDR3 region: CSATDRVPAWEQYF. The CDR3 DNA reads TGCAGTGCTACTGACAGGGTCCCGGCCTGGGAGCAGTACTTC.

This clonotype was counted many times. CDR3 sequence (DNA): TGTGCCAGCAGCTTCGACAGGGTCGCCCACGAGCAGTACTTC. Protein: CASSFDRVAHEQYF. The V gene is TRBV7-2, the J gene TRBJ2-7; 7 positions match TRBD1. CDR3 length: 14 residues. J was trimmed by 5 bases and V by 3 bases; bases with no gene match: 7. Germline V CDR1 and CDR2: SGHTA, FQGNSA.

This clonotype was counted ten times or more. The chain links TRBV28 to TRBJ1-5; D may be TRBD1 (6 bases). Germline V CDR1 and CDR2: MDHEN, SYDVKM. V was cut by 4 bases and J by 4 bases, with 17 bases left in between. This CDR3 is 16 amino acids long. The CDR3 here is CASSYQGLKINQPQHF. For the CDR3, the DNA is TGTGCCAGCAGTTATCAGGGGCTCAAAATAAATCAGCCCCAGCATTTT. The full variable domain, completed using reference TRBV28 and TRBJ1-5, is DVKVTQSSRYLVKRTGEKVFLECVQDMDHENMFWYRQDPGLGLRLIYFSYDVKMKEKGDIPEGYSVSREKKERFSLILESASTNQTSMYLCASSYQGLKINQPQHFGDGTRLSIL.

This clonotype was found many times. CDR3 nucleotide sequence: TGTGCCAGCAGCTTGGATAGGCTGGACATGGGGGAGCAGTTCTTC. It yields the protein CASSLDRLDMGEQFF. This sequence joins TRBV5-5 and TRBJ2-1; possible D gene TRBD1, 5 bases. V lost 0 bases to trimming and J lost 10 bases, with 17 bases between them. Germline V gives CDR1 SGHKS, CDR2 YYEKEE (reference sequence). The CDR3 is made up of 15 amino acids.